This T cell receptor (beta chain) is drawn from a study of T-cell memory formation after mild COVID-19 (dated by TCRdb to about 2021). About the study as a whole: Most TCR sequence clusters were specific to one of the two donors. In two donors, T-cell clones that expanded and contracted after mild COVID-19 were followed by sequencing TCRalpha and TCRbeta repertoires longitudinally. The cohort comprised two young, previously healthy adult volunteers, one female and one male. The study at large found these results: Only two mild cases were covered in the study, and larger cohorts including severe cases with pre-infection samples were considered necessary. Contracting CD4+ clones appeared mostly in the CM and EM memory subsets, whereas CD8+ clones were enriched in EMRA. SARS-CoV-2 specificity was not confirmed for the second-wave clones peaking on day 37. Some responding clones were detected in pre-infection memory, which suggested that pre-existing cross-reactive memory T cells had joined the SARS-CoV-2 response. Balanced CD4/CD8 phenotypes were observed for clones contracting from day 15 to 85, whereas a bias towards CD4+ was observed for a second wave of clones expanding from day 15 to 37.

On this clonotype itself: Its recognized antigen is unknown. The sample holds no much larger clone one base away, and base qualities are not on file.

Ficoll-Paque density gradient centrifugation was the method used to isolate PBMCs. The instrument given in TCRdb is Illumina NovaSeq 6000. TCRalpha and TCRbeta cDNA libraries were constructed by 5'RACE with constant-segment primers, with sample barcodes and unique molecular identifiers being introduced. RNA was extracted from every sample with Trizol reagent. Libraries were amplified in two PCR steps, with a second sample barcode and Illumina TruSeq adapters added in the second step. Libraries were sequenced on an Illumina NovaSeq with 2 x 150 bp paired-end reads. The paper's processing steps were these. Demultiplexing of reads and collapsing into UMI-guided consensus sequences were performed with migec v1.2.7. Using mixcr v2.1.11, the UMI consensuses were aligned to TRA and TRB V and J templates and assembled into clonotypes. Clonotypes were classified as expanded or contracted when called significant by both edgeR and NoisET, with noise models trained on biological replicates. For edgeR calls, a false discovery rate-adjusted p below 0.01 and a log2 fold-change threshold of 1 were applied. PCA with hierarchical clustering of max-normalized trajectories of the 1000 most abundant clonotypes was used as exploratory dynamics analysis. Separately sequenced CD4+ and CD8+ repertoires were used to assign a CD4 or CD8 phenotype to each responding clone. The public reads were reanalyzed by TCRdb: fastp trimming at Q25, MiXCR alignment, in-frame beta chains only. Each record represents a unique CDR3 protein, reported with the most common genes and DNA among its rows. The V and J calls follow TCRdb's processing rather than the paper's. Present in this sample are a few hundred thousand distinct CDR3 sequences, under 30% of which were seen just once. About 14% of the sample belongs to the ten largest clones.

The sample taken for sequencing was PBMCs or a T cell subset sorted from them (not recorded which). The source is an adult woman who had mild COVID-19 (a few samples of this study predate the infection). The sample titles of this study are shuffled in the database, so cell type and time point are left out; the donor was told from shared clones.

DNA sequence: TGCGCCAGCAGCCAAGTGCCCCCGTCGCGGTCAGACGTCTCTGGAAACACCATATATTTT. Translated, it gives CASSQVPPSRSDVSGNTIYF. The sequence joins TRBV4-3 to TRBJ1-3; no D gene is confidently identified. V is shortened by 1 base, J by 0 bases, and the region joining them spans 22 bases. The CDR3 has 20 amino acids, counting the end cysteine and phenylalanine. The DNA shown is the 60-base CDR3, in frame from base 1. The germline V gene yields LGHNA for CDR1 and YSLEER for CDR2.